These 26 T cell receptor beta chains were sequenced from one sample in a study of beta chain features in type 1 diabetes. Investigators reverse transcribed all isolated RNA, so they sequenced expressed TCRB transcripts. Some clones are missing from TCRdb's copy, which holds only in-frame ones; the method was immunoSEQ multiplex PCR. The sample records about 150,000 clones, about 8.5% being singletons. Sequenced: central memory CD4+ T cells from blood. The origin of the receptors is a man between 18 and 35 years old in good health.

This clone was seen repeatedly, ten times or more. V usage is TRBV18 and J usage is TRBJ1-6; weak D call: TRBD1 (6 bases). V was clipped by 2 bases and J by 10 bases, with 15 bases between them. The CDR3 covers 15 residues. From germline, CDR1 is KGHSH and CDR2 LQKENI. The CDR3 DNA reads as TGTGCCAGCTCACCAGAAACAGGGAATCTGTCACCCCTCCACTTT. It specifies CASSPETGNLSPLHF. The full variable domain, completed using reference TRBV18 and TRBJ1-6, is NAGVMQNPRHLVRRRGQEARLRCSPMKGHSHVYWYRQLPEEGLKFMVYLQKENIIDESGMPKERFSAEFPKEGPSILRIQQVVRGDSAAYFCASSPETGNLSPLHFGNGTRLTVT.

The chain combines TRBV5-4 with TRBJ2-1; TRBD1 might be the D (6 bases). The CDR3 runs 13 residues. V lost 4 bases and J lost 3, with 8 bases in between. In germline, CDR1 is SGHNT, CDR2 YYREEE (reference sequence). The CDR3 here is CASSPQGYNEQFF. The CDR3, as DNA: TGTGCCAGCAGCCCACAGGGCTACAATGAGCAGTTCTTC.

This clone turned up a few times. This chain joins TRBV7-2 and TRBJ1-5; 7 nucleotides line up with TRBD1. There are 15 residues in the CDR3. Germline assignment: CDR1 SGHTA and CDR2 FQGNSA. The junction had 11 bases not matched to a gene; V was cut back by 5 bases and J by 7 bases. The CDR3 loop is CASSMPQGVGQPQHF. The CDR3 DNA sequence: TGTGCCAGCAGCATGCCTCAGGGGGTCGGACAGCCCCAGCATTTT. The whole variable domain, filled in from reference TRBV7-2 and TRBJ1-5, reads GAGVSQSPSNKVTEKGKDVELRCDPISGHTALYWYRQSLGQGLEFLIYFQGNSAPDKSGLPSDRFSAERTGGSVSTLTIQRTQQEDSAVYLCASSMPQGVGQPQHFGDGTRLSIL.

The table lists this clone with a few counts. J is TRBJ2-3 and V is TRBV7-9; D is possibly TRBD2 (5 bases). Germline CDR1 is SEHNR and CDR2 is FQNEAQ (reference sequence). There are 14 residues in the CDR3. V was cut by 1 base and J by 3 bases, with 8 bases left in between. This chain's CDR3 is CASSLDRGTDTQYF. CDR3 DNA: TGTGCCAGCAGCTTAGATCGGGGTACAGATACGCAGTATTTT.

This clone was found many times. The rearrangement uses TRBV23-1 and TRBJ2-2; D is possibly TRBD1 (6 bases). TRBV23-1 is marked as an open reading frame, function uncertain. The ends were cut back, 8 bases at V and 1 base at J, with 14 bases in the middle. This CDR3 is 15 amino acids long. Here the CDR3 reads CASLSGTWNTGELFF. As DNA, the CDR3 is TGCGCCAGCTTGTCCGGGACATGGAACACCGGGGAGCTGTTTTTT.

About this clone: This sample also contains other DNA sequences that code for the same CDR3. The chain has TRBV4-1 and TRBJ2-7; 7 bases line up with TRBD1. Germline V gene sequence: CDR1 MGHRA, CDR2 YSYEKL. V was clipped by 1 base and J by 0 bases; unmatched bases: 3. CDR3 length equals 15 residues. CDR3 nucleotide sequence: TGCGCCAGCAGCCAAGGGACAGGAAGCTCCTACGAGCAGTACTTC. Translated: CASSQGTGSSYEQYF.

This clone was counted a few times. The rearrangement uses TRBV27 and TRBJ2-4; 7 bases align to TRBD1. V gave up 2 bases and J gave up 9 bases; unmatched junction bases: 1. The germline V gene has CDR1 MNHEY and CDR2 SMNVEV (reference sequence). CDR3 length: 12 amino acids. CDR3 region: CASSLNRGIQYF. CDR3 DNA: TGTGCCAGCAGTTTAAACAGGGGCATTCAGTACTTC.

This clone turned up a few times. The V gene is TRBV7-2, the J gene TRBJ2-5; TRBD1 agrees at 7 bases. Germline assignment: CDR1 SGHTA and CDR2 FQGNSA. The CDR3 has 15 residues. Unmatched junction bases numbered 7, after V lost 5 bases and J lost 1 base. The CDR3 region is CASSQRQGTQETQYF. CDR3 nucleotides: TGTGCCAGCAGCCAACGACAGGGAACCCAAGAGACCCAGTACTTC.

This chain links TRBV28 with TRBJ1-2; maybe TRBD1 (6 bases). Germline loops: CDR1 MDHEN, CDR2 SYDVKM. The CDR3 spans 11 residues. V was trimmed by 6 bases and J by 13 bases, leaving 15 bases between them. The CDR3 region has the DNA TGTGCCAGCAGCAGGGGCGGGTCTTGCACCTTC. Its protein is CASSRGGSCTF.

The chain recombines TRBV6-6 with TRBJ2-1; no reliable D call. This CDR3 contains 15 residues. Deletions cut 9 bases from V and 0 bases from J, with 15 bases between. Germline V gives CDR1 MNHNY, CDR2 SVGAGI (reference sequence). CDR3 residues: CARSHRISSYNEQFF. In nucleotides, the CDR3 is TGTGCCAGATCCCACAGAATTAGCTCCTACAATGAGCAGTTCTTC.

This clone was seen a few times. This rearrangement joins TRBV5-6 to TRBJ1-1; D perhaps matches TRBD1 (5 bases). CDR3 length: 16 residues. Trimming cost V 0 bases and J 2 bases, with 14 bases left between them. The germline V gene encodes CDR1 SGHDT and CDR2 YYEEEE. As DNA, the CDR3 is TGTGCCAGCAGCTTGGCCCCCGGGAGGGGAAACACTGAAGCTTTCTTT. Its translation is CASSLAPGRGNTEAFF.

This chain connects TRBV5-1 to TRBJ2-3, with D possibly TRBD2 on 5 matching bases. The CDR3 runs 17 residues. In germline, CDR1 is SGHRS, CDR2 YFSETQ. The ends were cut back, 0 bases at V and 1 base at J, with 15 bases in the middle. CDR3 sequence: CASSLGSGSRGTDTQYF. CDR3 in DNA: TGCGCCAGCAGCTTGGGATCGGGGTCGCGCGGCACAGATACGCAGTATTTT.

The chain couples TRBV7-2 to TRBJ1-3; D is unresolved. This CDR3 has 14 amino acids. Deletions cut 5 bases from V and 8 bases from J, with 16 bases between. The germline gives CDR1 SGHTA, CDR2 FQGNSA. CDR3 residues: CASSPRGESDTIYF. CDR3 bases: TGTGCCAGCAGCCCCCGCGGGGAGTCGGACACCATATATTTT.

This clone was seen ten or more times. The V and J genes are TRBV30 and TRBJ2-5; possibly TRBD1 for D (5 bases). Per germline, CDR1 GTSNPN and CDR2 SVGIG (reference sequence). The V end was cut by 0 bases, the J end by 5 bases, with 10 bases between. The CDR3 is 13 residues long. CDR3 residues: CAWSVSRAETQYF. CDR3 coding DNA: TGTGCCTGGAGTGTTTCCAGGGCGGAGACCCAGTACTTC.

With regard to this clone: One base away lies a much larger clone, so this may be a sequencing read error. The rearrangement joins TRBV7-2 to TRBJ2-7; TRBD1 matches 7 bases. The end of the DNA is better explained by TRBJ2-5, so the J call may be wrong. Per germline, CDR1 SGHTA and CDR2 FQGNSA. The CDR3 runs to 15 residues. The CDR3 here is CASSLRSGGQETQYF. For the CDR3, the DNA is TGTGCCAGCAGCTTACGGTCAGGGGGCCAAGAGACCCAGTACTTC.

This clone appeared a few times. This sequence joins TRBV7-2 and TRBJ1-6; D gene uncertain. V dropped 5 bases and J dropped 8 bases, with 10 bases sitting between them. CDR1 and CDR2 from the germline V gene are SGHTA and FQGNSA. This CDR3 comprises 13 residues. DNA of the CDR3: TGTGCCAGCAGCGAACAGATGGATTCACCCCTCCACTTT. This codes for CASSEQMDSPLHF.

The V and J genes are TRBV28 and TRBJ1-3, with 7 nucleotides matching TRBD1. The trim removed 5 bases at V and 7 bases at J, leaving 11 bases unmatched. The CDR3 is 15 residues long. Per the germline V gene, CDR1 is MDHEN and CDR2 is SYDVKM. CDR3 in amino acids: CASSPWVRGKNTIYF. DNA of the CDR3: TGTGCCAGCAGTCCCTGGGTCAGGGGGAAGAACACCATATATTTT.

This clone was detected only a few times. The chain has TRBV28 and TRBJ1-1; no reliable D call. CDR1 and CDR2 from the germline V gene are MDHEN and SYDVKM. The ends were cut back, 6 bases at V and 6 bases at J, with 11 bases in the middle. This CDR3 is 12 amino acids long. The CDR3 DNA reads as TGTGCCAGCAGCGCCGCGGCAGCTGAAGCTTTCTTT. Its translation: CASSAAAAEAFF.

This clone was observed a handful of times. This sequence joins TRBV27 and TRBJ2-7, with 8 bases identical to TRBD2. Trimming cost V 4 bases and J 0 bases; bases outside gene matches: 5. This CDR3 has 15 amino acids. Germline V lookup: CDR1 MNHEY, CDR2 SMNVEV (reference sequence). The chain's CDR3 is CASSYSGTLSYEQYF. Written as DNA, the CDR3 is TGTGCCAGCAGTTATAGCGGGACCCTCTCCTACGAGCAGTACTTC.

The chain has TRBV2 and TRBJ1-2; TRBD1 matches 8 bases. This CDR3 has 14 residues. Germline V CDR1 and CDR2: SNHLY, FYNNEI. Trimming removed 9 bases from V and 6 bases from J; junction bases left unmatched: 12. DNA of the CDR3: TGTGCCAGGACTCCCCAGGGGGCTAGGGATGGCTACACCTTC. The encoded protein is CARTPQGARDGYTF.

This chain joins TRBV30 and TRBJ2-7; D perhaps matches TRBD1 (6 bases). Germline lookup yields CDR1 GTSNPN and CDR2 SVGIG (reference sequence). This CDR3 comprises 15 residues. With 2 bases removed from V and 2 bases from J, the gap between germline ends came to 16 bases. The CDR3 loop reads CAWSPTRQVPYEQYF. In DNA form, the CDR3 reads TGTGCCTGGAGTCCGACTCGACAGGTACCCTACGAGCAGTACTTC.

The V and J genes are TRBV18 and TRBJ2-7; D possibly corresponds to TRBD2 (5 bases). V was trimmed by 10 bases and J by 5 bases, leaving 18 bases between them. Per germline, CDR1 KGHSH and CDR2 LQKENI. The CDR3 extends over 13 amino acids. The CDR3: CATFLTSTDEQYF. For the CDR3, the DNA is TGTGCCACCTTCCTTACTAGTACAGACGAGCAGTACTTC.

The J gene is TRBJ2-7, the V gene TRBV7-2; weak D call: TRBD1 (6 bases). V was clipped by 2 bases and J by 7 bases, with 15 bases between them. CDR3 length: 14 residues. Germline CDR1 and CDR2: SGHTA and FQGNSA. The CDR3 nucleotides read TGTGCCAGCAGCTTACAAACCCGGGACACAGAGCAGTACTTC. It specifies CASSLQTRDTEQYF.

This clone was observed many times. The chain joins TRBV7-9 to TRBJ1-1; tentatively, D is TRBD1 (5 bases). In germline, CDR1 is SEHNR, CDR2 FQNEAQ (reference sequence). The ends were cut back, 1 base at V and 4 bases at J, with 13 bases in the middle. This CDR3 has 15 residues. The CDR3 nucleotides are TGTGCCAGCAGCTTAGGTGGAGGGGTGCGCACTGAAGCTTTCTTT. Its translation: CASSLGGGVRTEAFF.

The chain has TRBV30 and TRBJ2-3; D may be TRBD1 (5 bases). Germline V gives CDR1 GTSNPN, CDR2 SVGIG (reference sequence). The V end was cut by 1 base, the J end by 6 bases, with 17 bases between. The CDR3 is 15 amino acids. The CDR3 reads CAWSAWGRHPDTQYF. CDR3 DNA: TGTGCCTGGAGTGCCTGGGGCAGGCATCCGGATACGCAGTATTTT.

The J gene is TRBJ1-2, the V gene TRBV6-1; 10 nucleotides agree with TRBD1. Trimming removed 6 bases from V and 12 bases from J; junction bases left unmatched: 4. This CDR3 is 11 amino acids long. Germline V gene lookup returns CDR1 MNHNS and CDR2 SASEGT. The CDR3 protein is CASSWDRGNTF. CDR3 DNA sequence: TGTGCCAGCAGCTGGGACAGGGGAAACACCTTC.